The source of this T cell receptor (beta chain) is a study of OX40 agonist ivuxolimab in advanced cancers. Study-wide context: Patients undergoing dose escalation presented with hepatocellular carcinoma, melanoma, renal cell or head and neck cancer. Eligibility admitted prior anti-PD-1, anti-PD-L1 or anti-CTLA-4 therapy; about 40% had some.

This clone is medium-sized within its sample. At cycle 4 day 1, cycle 7 day 1, and baseline, blood was sampled. The CDR3 totals 17 residues. The junction had 13 bases not matched to a gene; V was cut back by 6 bases and J by 2 bases. Germline assignment: CDR1 LNHDA and CDR2 SQIVND (reference sequence). Assay used: immunoSEQ multiplex PCR; TCRdb lists only in-frame clones, some missing. This table holds under 85,000 clones, around 85% found once. The sample consisted of CD4+ or CD8+ T cells sorted from blood, taken in a trial of the OX40 agonist ivuxolimab. The TCR comes from an adult with an advanced solid tumor such as melanoma, head and neck, liver or kidney cancer. The chain has TRBV19 and TRBJ1-2; TRBD1 aligns across 9 bases. Written as DNA, the CDR3 is TGTGCCAGTAGCCCCGGGACAGGGACAGGTTTAAACTATGGCTACACCTTC. Encoded protein: CASSPGTGTGLNYGYTF.